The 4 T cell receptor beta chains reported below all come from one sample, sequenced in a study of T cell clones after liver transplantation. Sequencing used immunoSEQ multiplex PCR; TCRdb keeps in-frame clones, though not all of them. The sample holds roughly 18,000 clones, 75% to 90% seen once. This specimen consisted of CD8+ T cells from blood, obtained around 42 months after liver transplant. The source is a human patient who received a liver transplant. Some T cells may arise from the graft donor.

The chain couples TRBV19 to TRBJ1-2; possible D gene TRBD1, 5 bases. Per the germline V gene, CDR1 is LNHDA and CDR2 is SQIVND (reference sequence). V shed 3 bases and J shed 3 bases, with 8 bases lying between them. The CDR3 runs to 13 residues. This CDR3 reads CASSMGPYYGYTF. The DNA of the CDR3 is TGTGCCAGTAGTATGGGGCCGTACTATGGCTACACCTTC.

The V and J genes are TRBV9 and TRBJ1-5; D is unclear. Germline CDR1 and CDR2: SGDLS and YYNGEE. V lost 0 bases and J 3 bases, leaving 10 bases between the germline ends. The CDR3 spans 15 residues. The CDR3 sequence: CASSVGADINQPQHF. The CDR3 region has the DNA TGTGCCAGCAGCGTAGGGGCTGACATCAATCAGCCCCAGCATTTT. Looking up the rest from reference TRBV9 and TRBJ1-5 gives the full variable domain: DSGVTQTPKHLITATGQRVTLRCSPRSGDLSVYWYQQSLDQGLQFLIQYYNGEERAKGNILERFSAQQFPDLHSELNLSSLELGDSALYFCASSVGADINQPQHFGDGTRLSIL.

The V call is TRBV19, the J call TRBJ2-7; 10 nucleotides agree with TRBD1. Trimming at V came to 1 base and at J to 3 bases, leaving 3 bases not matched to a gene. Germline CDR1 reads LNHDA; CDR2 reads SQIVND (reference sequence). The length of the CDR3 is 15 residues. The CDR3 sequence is CASSIGDRGRYEQYF. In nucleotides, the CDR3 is TGTGCCAGTAGTATAGGGGACAGGGGACGCTACGAGCAGTACTTC.

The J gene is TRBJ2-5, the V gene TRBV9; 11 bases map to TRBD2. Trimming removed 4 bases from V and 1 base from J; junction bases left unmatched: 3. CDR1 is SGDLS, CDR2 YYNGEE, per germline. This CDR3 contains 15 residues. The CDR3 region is CASSPGLAVQETQYF. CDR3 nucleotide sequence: TGTGCCAGCAGCCCGGGACTAGCGGTCCAAGAGACCCAGTACTTC.